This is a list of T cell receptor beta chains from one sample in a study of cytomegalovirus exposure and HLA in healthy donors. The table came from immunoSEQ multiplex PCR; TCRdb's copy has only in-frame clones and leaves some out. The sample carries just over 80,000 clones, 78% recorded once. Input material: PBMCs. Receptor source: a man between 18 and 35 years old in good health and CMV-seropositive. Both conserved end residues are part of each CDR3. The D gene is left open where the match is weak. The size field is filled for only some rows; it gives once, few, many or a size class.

CASSDFFGYTF | TGTGCCAGTAGTGACTTTTTCGGCTACACCTTC | TRBJ1-2 | TRBV19 | - | 11 | -
CSAHPEGDRRAFF | TGCAGCGCCCACCCCGAGGGGGACAGACGAGCTTTCTTT | TRBJ1-1 | TRBV29-1 | - | 13 | TRBD1
CASNDGRYSYNEQFF | TGTGCCAGCAATGACGGGAGGTACTCCTACAATGAGCAGTTCTTC | TRBJ2-1 | TRBV6-1 | few | 15 | TRBD2
CSVGEGVNQPQHF | TGCAGCGTTGGGGAGGGTGTGAATCAGCCCCAGCATTTT | TRBJ1-5 | TRBV29-1 | - | 13 | -
CASRHTITPSVLGANVLTF | TGCGCCAGCAGGCACACTATAACCCCCTCGGTGCTCGGGGCCAACGTCCTGACTTTC | TRBJ2-6 | TRBV4-1 | - | 19 | -
CASSRGGAFSNQPQHF | TGCGCCAGCAGCCGCGGTGGGGCGTTCAGCAATCAGCCCCAGCATTTT | TRBJ1-5 | TRBV4-1 | - | 16 | -
CASSLYGDQPQHF | TGTGCCAGCAGCTTATACGGGGATCAGCCCCAGCATTTT | TRBJ1-5 | TRBV7-8 | - | 13 | -
CASSESGYGYTF | TGTGCCAGCAGTGAAAGCGGGTATGGCTACACCTTC | TRBJ1-2 | TRBV25-1 | - | 12 | -
CASSLRRGLYPEAFF | TGTGCCAGCAGCTTAAGAAGGGGGTTGTACCCTGAAGCTTTCTTT | TRBJ1-1 | TRBV7-8 | few | 15 | -
CASSSGSATYEQYF | TGCGCCAGCAGTTCGGGGTCCGCAACCTACGAGCAGTACTTC | TRBJ2-7 | TRBV10-1 | once | 14 | -
CASSSRDTQYF | TGTGCCAGCAGCTCGAGGGATACGCAGTATTTT | TRBJ2-3 | TRBV5-6 | - | 11 | -
CASSPKGGRAYEQYF | TGTGCCAGCAGCCCCAAGGGGGGGAGGGCCTACGAGCAGTACTTC | TRBJ2-7 | TRBV7-9 | - | 15 | -
CATSRGTREYNEQFF | TGTGCCACCAGCAGGGGGACTAGAGAATACAATGAGCAGTTCTTC | TRBJ2-1 | TRBV15 | - | 15 | TRBD2
CASSQDQGYGNTIYF | TGCGCCAGCAGCCAAGATCAGGGGTATGGAAACACCATATATTTT | TRBJ1-3 | TRBV4-1 | - | 15 | -
CASTMTRLNTEAFF | TGTGCCAGCACCATGACCAGGTTGAACACTGAAGCTTTCTTT | TRBJ1-1 | TRBV7-8 | - | 14 | -
CASSPRSFQLLGYGYTF | TGCGCCAGCAGCCCGAGGTCCTTCCAACTTCTGGGCTATGGCTACACCTTC | TRBJ1-2 | TRBV4-1 | once | 17 | -
CASSLGQANTEAFF | TGCGCCAGCAGCTTGGGTCAGGCGAACACTGAAGCTTTCTTT | TRBJ1-1 | TRBV5-1 | - | 14 | -
CASSDMSGQLKETQYF | TGTGCCAGCAGTGATATGTCAGGACAGTTGAAAGAGACCCAGTACTTC | TRBJ2-5 | TRBV6-4 | - | 16 | -
CASSLLEMNTEAFF | TGTGCCAGCAGTTTGTTAGAAATGAACACTGAAGCTTTCTTT | TRBJ1-1 | TRBV28 | few | 14 | -
CASSDLGSYGYTF | TGTGCCAGCAGTGATTTGGGGAGCTATGGCTACACCTTC | TRBJ1-2 | TRBV2 | - | 13 | -
CASGGQVISTNEKLFF | TGTGCCAGCGGGGGACAGGTTATCTCAACTAATGAAAAACTGTTTTTT | TRBJ1-4 | TRBV2 | few | 16 | TRBD1
CASSQSGTSGEKLFF | TGCGCCAGCAGCCAATCTGGGACTTCGGGGGAAAAACTGTTTTTT | TRBJ1-4 | TRBV4-1 | - | 15 | -
CASSKGDSTHEQYF | TGTGCCAGCAGTAAGGGGGATTCTACCCACGAGCAGTACTTC | TRBJ2-7 | TRBV6-5 | - | 14 | -
CASSYSRDNDNEQFF | TGTGCCAGCAGTTACTCCCGGGACAATGACAATGAGCAGTTCTTC | TRBJ2-1 | TRBV6-6 | - | 15 | -
CASSPSSYEQFF | TGTGCCAGCAGCCCCTCTAGTTACGAGCAGTTCTTC | TRBJ2-1 | TRBV7-9 | - | 12 | -
CASSNRGRYTF | TGTGCCAGCAGTAACAGGGGACGCTACACCTTC | TRBJ1-2 | TRBV27 | once | 11 | TRBD1
CASSRDGTSGSEQYF | TGCGCCAGCAGCCGAGACGGGACTAGCGGGTCCGAGCAGTACTTC | TRBJ2-7 | TRBV5-1 | - | 15 | TRBD2
CAISETRTGGTEAFF | TGTGCCATCAGTGAGACTAGGACAGGGGGCACTGAAGCTTTCTTT | TRBJ1-1 | TRBV10-3 | few | 15 | TRBD1
CASSWVQGYNEQFF | TGTGCCAGCAGCTGGGTACAGGGGTACAATGAGCAGTTCTTC | TRBJ2-1 | TRBV14 | - | 14 | TRBD1
CASSALGSGQPQHF | TGTGCCAGCAGTGCTCTTGGCTCGGGGCAGCCCCAGCATTTT | TRBJ1-5 | TRBV6-1 | - | 14 | -
CASSFYGPHADTYGYTF | TGTGCCAGCAGCTTTTATGGTCCCCACGCAGATACCTATGGCTACACCTTC | TRBJ1-2 | TRBV7-8 | - | 17 | -
CASSIDGTPYEQYF | TGCGCCAGCAGCATAGACGGGACACCTTACGAGCAGTACTTC | TRBJ2-7 | TRBV5-1 | - | 14 | -
CASSVGTGQEYGYTF | TGTGCCAGCAGCGTAGGGACAGGACAGGAGTATGGCTACACCTTC | TRBJ1-2 | TRBV9 | - | 15 | TRBD1
CSVERDRGYEQYF | TGCAGCGTTGAGCGGGACAGGGGCTACGAGCAGTACTTC | TRBJ2-7 | TRBV29-1 | once | 13 | TRBD1
CASSPGYTGELFF | TGCGCCAGCAGCCCGGGTTACACCGGGGAGCTGTTTTTT | TRBJ2-2 | TRBV5-1 | - | 13 | -
CASSRTGMNTEAFF | TGTGCCAGCAGCCGGACGGGAATGAACACTGAAGCTTTCTTT | TRBJ1-1 | TRBV14 | once | 14 | -
CASSDGGAGAGEQYF | TGCGCCAGCAGTGACGGCGGTGCAGGCGCGGGGGAGCAGTACTTC | TRBJ2-7 | TRBV10-1 | - | 15 | -
CASSAFSVKQFF | TGTGCCAGCAGTGCCTTTAGCGTCAAGCAGTTCTTC | TRBJ2-1 | TRBV25-1 | - | 12 | -
CASSLGQGNTEAFF | TGTGCCAGCAGTTTAGGGCAGGGAAACACTGAAGCTTTCTTT | TRBJ1-1 | TRBV28 | - | 14 | -
CASSLPGLDVGELFF | TGTGCCAGCAGCCTACCGGGACTAGATGTCGGGGAGCTGTTTTTT | TRBJ2-2 | TRBV7-2 | - | 15 | TRBD2
CSVDRGQETQYF | TGCAGCGTCGACAGGGGTCAAGAGACCCAGTACTTC | TRBJ2-5 | TRBV29-1 | once | 12 | TRBD1
CASSWGTGVQPQHF | TGTGCCAGCAGTTGGGGGACAGGGGTCCAGCCCCAGCATTTT | TRBJ1-5 | TRBV6-5 | - | 14 | TRBD1
CASSRGIGGNQPQHF | TGCGCCAGCAGCAGGGGGATAGGGGGCAATCAGCCCCAGCATTTT | TRBJ1-5 | TRBV5-1 | - | 15 | -
CASSPFTGADYNEQFF | TGTGCCAGCTCACCATTCACGGGAGCGGACTACAATGAGCAGTTCTTC | TRBJ2-1 | TRBV18 | few | 16 | -
CASSLDGVGYTF | TGTGCCAGCAGCTTAGACGGGGTTGGCTACACCTTC | TRBJ1-2 | TRBV7-9 | few | 12 | -
CASSQEVRNRFNEKLFF | TGCGCCAGCAGCCAAGAAGTCCGTAACAGGTTTAATGAAAAACTGTTTTTT | TRBJ1-4 | TRBV4-1 | - | 17 | -
CASSEVRTNVDEQFF | TGTGCCAGCAGTGAAGTTCGGACTAACGTGGATGAGCAGTTCTTC | TRBJ2-1 | TRBV2 | - | 15 | -
CASSPIGVQPQHF | TGTGCCAGTAGTCCTATCGGGGTTCAGCCCCAGCATTTT | TRBJ1-5 | TRBV19 | - | 13 | -
CASGRDEQYF | TGTGCCAGCGGCAGGGACGAGCAGTACTTC | TRBJ2-7 | TRBV6-5 | - | 10 | -
CASSRGLAGKGTQYF | TGTGCCAGCAGCCGGGGACTAGCGGGAAAGGGGACCCAGTACTTC | TRBJ2-5 | TRBV6-5 | - | 15 | TRBD2
CASSQDGIPGGLQETQYF | TGCGCCAGCAGCCAAGATGGTATCCCAGGGGGCCTCCAAGAGACCCAGTACTTC | TRBJ2-5 | TRBV4-1 | - | 18 | TRBD1
CSVPDRVLETQYF | TGCAGCGTACCGGACAGGGTTCTAGAGACCCAGTACTTC | TRBJ2-5 | TRBV29-1 | - | 13 | TRBD1
CASSLAAYEQYF | TGTGCCAGCAGCTTGGCCGCCTACGAGCAGTACTTC | TRBJ2-7 | TRBV7-9 | few | 12 | -
CSARFGYGYTF | TGCAGTGCTAGGTTCGGCTATGGCTACACCTTC | TRBJ1-2 | TRBV20-1 | once | 11 | -
CATRPSGRVYYEQYF | TGTGCCACCCGGCCTAGCGGGAGGGTTTACTACGAGCAGTACTTC | TRBJ2-7 | TRBV10-3 | - | 15 | TRBD2
CASSYSRKAVYNIQYF | TGTGCCAGCAGTTACTCGAGAAAAGCGGTTTACAACATTCAGTACTTC | TRBJ2-4 | TRBV6-7 | - | 16 | -
CASSLAIGSGSFYNEQFF | TGTGCCAGCAGCTTGGCCATAGGTAGCGGGAGTTTTTACAATGAGCAGTTCTTC | TRBJ2-1 | TRBV5-8 | - | 18 | TRBD2
CASSQGQGLNQPQHF | TGCGCCAGCAGCCAAGGACAGGGCCTCAATCAGCCCCAGCATTTT | TRBJ1-5 | TRBV4-1 | - | 15 | TRBD1
CASSLWGPYEQYF | TGTGCCAGCAGCTTATGGGGCCCCTACGAGCAGTACTTC | TRBJ2-7 | TRBV7-9 | - | 13 | -
CASSPGTANTGELFF | TGCGCCAGCAGCCCTGGGACAGCGAACACCGGGGAGCTGTTTTTT | TRBJ2-2 | TRBV5-1 | - | 15 | TRBD1